This T cell receptor beta chain was observed in a study of blood T cell repertoires in COVID-19. Participant-reported clinical history was the basis for cohort assignment. This CDR3 has 15 residues. V was pared by 5 bases and J by 5 bases, with 11 bases of the junction left unmatched. Germline CDR1 is SGHVS and CDR2 is FNYEAQ. Sequenced by immunoSEQ multiplex PCR; TCRdb stores in-frame clones only, minus some. The sample contains more than 450,000 clones, roughly nine tenths of which appear only once. The sample was PBMCs or T cells enriched from blood (not recorded which). This chain links TRBV7-6 with TRBJ2-7; 8 nucleotides agree with TRBD2. The clonotype comes from a woman between 18 and 29 years old who had recovered from COVID-19. The CDR3 DNA reads TGTGCCAGCAGCCCCGGGACTAGTGTTTCCGACGAGCAGTACTTC. It encodes CASSPGTSVSDEQYF.